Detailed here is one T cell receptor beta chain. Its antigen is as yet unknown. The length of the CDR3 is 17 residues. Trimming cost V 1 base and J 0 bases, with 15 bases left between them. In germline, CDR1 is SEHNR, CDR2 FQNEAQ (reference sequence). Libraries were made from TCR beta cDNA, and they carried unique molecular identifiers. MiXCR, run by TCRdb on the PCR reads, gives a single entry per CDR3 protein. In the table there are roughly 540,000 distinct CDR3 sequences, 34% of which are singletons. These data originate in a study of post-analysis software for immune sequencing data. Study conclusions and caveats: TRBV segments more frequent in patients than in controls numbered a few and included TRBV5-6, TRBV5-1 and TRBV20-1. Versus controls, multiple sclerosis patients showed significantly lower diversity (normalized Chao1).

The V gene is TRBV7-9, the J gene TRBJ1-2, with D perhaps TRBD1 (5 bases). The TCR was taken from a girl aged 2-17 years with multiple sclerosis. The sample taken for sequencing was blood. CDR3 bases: TGTGCCAGCAGCTTAGTAACGGGACGTAGGACTAACTATGGCTACACCTTC. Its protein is CASSLVTGRRTNYGYTF.